The clone carrying this T cell receptor beta chain has at least ten counts. This sample is part of a study of identical twins. TCRdb redid the calling of the 5' RACE reads with MiXCR, one entry per CDR3 protein. In the table there are 690,000 or so distinct CDR3 sequences, 5.5% to 6.5% of which are singletons. This clonotype was obtained from a man aged 18 to 35 in good health. The sequencing sample was made of naive T cells sorted from blood.

CDR3 residues: CASSPLPGPETQYF. CDR3 nucleotide sequence: TGTGCCAGCTCACCACTCCCCGGACCGGAGACCCAGTACTTC. This rearrangement joins TRBV18 to TRBJ2-5, with D uncertain. V lost 1 base, J lost 5 bases, and 11 bases lay in between. Germline V gene sequence: CDR1 KGHSH, CDR2 LQKENI. The CDR3 runs 14 residues.